The 8 T cell receptor beta chains below come from one sample, sequenced in a study of shared clonotypes between healthy human individuals. Libraries were prepared by immunoSEQ multiplex PCR; TCRdb keeps only in-frame clonotypes and omits some of them. The profile covers about 2 million clones, with around 95% appearing a single time and under 0.15% taken by the ten largest. Source material: naive CD4+ T cells sorted from blood. The subset denotes: CD45RA+ positively selected. Receptors originate from a man between 18 and 29 years old in good health.

This clone was recorded once. The chain joins TRBV5-1 to TRBJ2-1; tentative D call: TRBD2 (6 bases). CDR3 size: 15 residues. V was clipped by 4 bases and J by 0 bases, with 11 bases between them. Germline-derived CDR1 and CDR2 are SGHRS and YFSETQ. CDR3 amino acids: CASSTGTLSYNEQFF. As DNA, the CDR3 is TGCGCCAGCAGCACCGGGACTCTCTCCTACAATGAGCAGTTCTTC.

The chain combines TRBV12-5 with TRBJ2-7; D is undetermined. Trimming left V 7 bases short and J 2 bases short, with 6 bases between. Germline CDR1 and CDR2: LGHNT and FRNRAP. The CDR3 covers 11 residues. The chain's CDR3 is CASAETYEQYF. DNA of the CDR3: TGTGCTAGTGCGGAGACCTACGAGCAGTACTTC.

This chain uses TRBV6-1 with TRBJ2-7, with TRBD1 matching 9 bases. V shed 6 bases, J shed 5 bases, and the junction held 5 bases outside the gene matches. The CDR3 has 13 residues. The V gene's germline CDR1 is MNHNS and CDR2 SASEGT. Written as DNA, the CDR3 is TGTGCCAGCAGCGGGACAGGGCTAGACGAGCAGTACTTC. Its translation is CASSGTGLDEQYF.

The chain couples TRBV11-1 to TRBJ2-1; 10 nucleotides align to TRBD1. The CDR3 is 15 residues long. Germline V CDR1 and CDR2: SGHAT, FQDESV (reference sequence). The trim removed 3 bases at V and 6 bases at J, leaving 5 bases unmatched. In nucleotides, the CDR3 is TGTGCCAGCAGCTTCGGGGGACAGGGGAGCAATGAGCAGTTCTTC. This sequence encodes CASSFGGQGSNEQFF.

This sequence joins TRBV29-1 and TRBJ1-4; unclear D gene. Between the trimmed V and J ends, which lost 7 bases and 2 bases, there was a span of 5 bases. The CDR3 has 11 amino acids. Germline V gene data show CDR1 as SQVTM and CDR2 as ANQGSEA. The CDR3 DNA sequence: TGCAGCGCCAGCACTAATGAAAAACTGTTTTTT. Protein: CSASTNEKLFF.

The rearrangement joins TRBV11-2 to TRBJ2-2, with 9 bases aligning to TRBD2. Unmatched junction bases numbered 11, after V lost 5 bases and J lost 7 bases. The germline V gene has CDR1 SGHAT and CDR2 FQNNGV. The CDR3 runs to 16 residues. CDR3 region: CASSPERREGIGELFF. The CDR3, as DNA: TGTGCCAGCAGCCCAGAAAGGCGGGAGGGGATCGGGGAGCTGTTTTTT.

The chain couples TRBV19 to TRBJ1-1; D might be TRBD1 (6 bases). There are 14 residues in the CDR3. The germline gives CDR1 LNHDA, CDR2 SQIVND (reference sequence). The V and J ends lost 3 bases and 3 bases respectively, with 11 bases between them. In DNA, the CDR3 is TGTGCCAGTAGTATCATGGGGGCGTACACTGAAGCTTTCTTT. This encodes CASSIMGAYTEAFF.

This chain uses TRBV29-1 with TRBJ2-3; D gene unclear. CDR1 and CDR2 (germline): SQVTM, ANQGSEA. V lost 3 bases, J lost 9 bases, and 10 bases lay in between. The CDR3 contains 11 residues. The CDR3 sequence: CSVDRSSTQYF. CDR3 sequence (DNA): TGCAGCGTTGATCGGTCTTCCACGCAGTATTTT.